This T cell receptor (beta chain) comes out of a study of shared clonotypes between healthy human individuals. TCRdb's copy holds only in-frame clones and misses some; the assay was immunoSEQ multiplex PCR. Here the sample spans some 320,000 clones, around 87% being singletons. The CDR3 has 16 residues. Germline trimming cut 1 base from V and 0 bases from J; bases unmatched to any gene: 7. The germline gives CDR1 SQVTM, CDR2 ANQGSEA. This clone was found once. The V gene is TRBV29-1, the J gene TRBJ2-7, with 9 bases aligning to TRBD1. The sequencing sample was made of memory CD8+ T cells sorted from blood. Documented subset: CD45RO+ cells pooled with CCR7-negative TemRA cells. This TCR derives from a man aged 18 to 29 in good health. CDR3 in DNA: TGCAGCGTTGAAGCTCTCCGGGACAGGGACTCCTACGAGCAGTACTTC. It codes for CSVEALRDRDSYEQYF.